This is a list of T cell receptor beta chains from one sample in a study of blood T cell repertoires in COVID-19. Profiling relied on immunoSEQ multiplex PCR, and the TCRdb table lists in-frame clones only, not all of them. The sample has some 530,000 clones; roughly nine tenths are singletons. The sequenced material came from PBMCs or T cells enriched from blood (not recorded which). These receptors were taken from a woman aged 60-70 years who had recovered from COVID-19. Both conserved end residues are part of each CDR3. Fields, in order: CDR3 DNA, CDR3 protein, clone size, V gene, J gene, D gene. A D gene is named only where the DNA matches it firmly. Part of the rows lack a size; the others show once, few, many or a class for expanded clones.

CDR3 DNA: TGTGCCAGCAGCTTAGCCCTTTTCACTGAAGCTTTCTTT; CDR3 protein: CASSLALFTEAFF; clone size: .; V gene: TRBV7-2; J gene: TRBJ1-1; D gene: .
CDR3 DNA: TGTGCCAGTAGTATCACAGGGGGGAATTCACCCCTCCACTTT; CDR3 protein: CASSITGGNSPLHF; clone size: once; V gene: TRBV19; J gene: TRBJ1-6; D gene: TRBD1
CDR3 DNA: TGCAGCGTTGTGTGGACAGGGGGCACTGAAGCTTTCTTT; CDR3 protein: CSVVWTGGTEAFF; clone size: .; V gene: TRBV29-1; J gene: TRBJ1-1; D gene: TRBD1
CDR3 DNA: TGTGCCAGTAGTATCAGGGGAATCCAAGAGACCCAGTACTTC; CDR3 protein: CASSIRGIQETQYF; clone size: once; V gene: TRBV19; J gene: TRBJ2-5; D gene: .
CDR3 DNA: TGTGCCAGCAGTTCCGGGGGGAGCTCCTACAATGAGCAGTTCTTC; CDR3 protein: CASSSGGSSYNEQFF; clone size: .; V gene: TRBV6-5; J gene: TRBJ2-1; D gene: TRBD2
CDR3 DNA: TGCGCCAGCAGACTAGAGGGGACAGGGGGAAATCAGCCCCAGCATTTT; CDR3 protein: CASRLEGTGGNQPQHF; clone size: .; V gene: TRBV4-1; J gene: TRBJ1-5; D gene: TRBD1
CDR3 DNA: TGCGCCAGCAGCGGGGACAGTTATGGCTACACCTTC; CDR3 protein: CASSGDSYGYTF; clone size: .; V gene: TRBV5-1; J gene: TRBJ1-2; D gene: TRBD1
CDR3 DNA: TGTGCCACCGCAGGGCCGAACACTGAAGCTTTCTTT; CDR3 protein: CATAGPNTEAFF; clone size: .; V gene: TRBV24-1; J gene: TRBJ1-1; D gene: .
CDR3 DNA: TGTGCCAGCAAGCGGGGGGCCGTAGATACGCAGTATTTT; CDR3 protein: CASKRGAVDTQYF; clone size: .; V gene: TRBV12-3/TRBV12-4; J gene: TRBJ2-3; D gene: TRBD2
CDR3 DNA: TGTGCCAGCACCCTGACTAGCGGGGTCACCGGGGAGCTGTTTTTT; CDR3 protein: CASTLTSGVTGELFF; clone size: .; V gene: TRBV2; J gene: TRBJ2-2; D gene: TRBD2
CDR3 DNA: TGCGCCAGCAGCTTGGTAGGGGATTCCAATGAGCAGTTCTTC; CDR3 protein: CASSLVGDSNEQFF; clone size: .; V gene: TRBV5-1; J gene: TRBJ2-1; D gene: .
CDR3 DNA: TGTGCCAGCAGTGACGATTCCCTCGGGGGAAACACCATATATTTT; CDR3 protein: CASSDDSLGGNTIYF; clone size: .; V gene: TRBV6-1; J gene: TRBJ1-3; D gene: .
CDR3 DNA: TGCGCCAGCAGCTCCCCCGGGACTACGCGTGGGGTTTCTGGGGCCAACGTCCTGACTTTC; CDR3 protein: CASSSPGTTRGVSGANVLTF; clone size: .; V gene: TRBV5-1; J gene: TRBJ2-6; D gene: TRBD2
CDR3 DNA: TGTGCCAGCAGCTTAAGGCAGGGGCCCTATGGCTACACCTTC; CDR3 protein: CASSLRQGPYGYTF; clone size: .; V gene: TRBV11-2; J gene: TRBJ1-2; D gene: .
CDR3 DNA: TGTGCCAGCAGTTCGACAGGGGGCCAGCCCCAGCATTTT; CDR3 protein: CASSSTGGQPQHF; clone size: .; V gene: TRBV6-2/TRBV6-3; J gene: TRBJ1-5; D gene: TRBD1
CDR3 DNA: TGCGCCAGCAGCCCGACTGGGACTAGCGGGGGGGCCGGTGAGCAGTTCTTC; CDR3 protein: CASSPTGTSGGAGEQFF; clone size: .; V gene: TRBV5-1; J gene: TRBJ2-1; D gene: TRBD2
CDR3 DNA: TGTGCCAGCAGTGACGCGGGGGGGGCAGATACGCAGTATTTT; CDR3 protein: CASSDAGGADTQYF; clone size: .; V gene: TRBV6-4; J gene: TRBJ2-3; D gene: TRBD2
CDR3 DNA: TGTGCCAGCTCCGGAGGAGGGACCCAGTACTTC; CDR3 protein: CASSGGGTQYF; clone size: .; V gene: TRBV12-3/TRBV12-4; J gene: TRBJ2-5; D gene: .
CDR3 DNA: TGCGCCAGCAGCCAGGGACAGGGTAGGACAGCGGACGGCTACACCTTC; CDR3 protein: CASSQGQGRTADGYTF; clone size: .; V gene: TRBV5-1; J gene: TRBJ1-2; D gene: TRBD1
CDR3 DNA: TGCGCCAGCAGTTCCGGGGGGGCGAACACCGGGGAGCTGTTTTTT; CDR3 protein: CASSSGGANTGELFF; clone size: .; V gene: TRBV5-1; J gene: TRBJ2-2; D gene: TRBD2
CDR3 DNA: TGTGCCAGCAGCTTAAGGACCGGGAATGCTGGGGCCAACGTCCTGACTTTC; CDR3 protein: CASSLRTGNAGANVLTF; clone size: .; V gene: TRBV11-2; J gene: TRBJ2-6; D gene: .
CDR3 DNA: TGTGCCATCAGTGAGGCAGGGATGGATACGCAGTATTTT; CDR3 protein: CAISEAGMDTQYF; clone size: once; V gene: TRBV10-3; J gene: TRBJ2-3; D gene: .
CDR3 DNA: TGTGCCAGCAGGCCAGGGGTCAAAAACATTCAGTACTTC; CDR3 protein: CASRPGVKNIQYF; clone size: once; V gene: TRBV12-3/TRBV12-4; J gene: TRBJ2-4; D gene: .
CDR3 DNA: TGTGCCAGCAGCCTCACCGGGACAGGGAATTTCGGCTACACCTTC; CDR3 protein: CASSLTGTGNFGYTF; clone size: once; V gene: TRBV27; J gene: TRBJ1-2; D gene: TRBD1
CDR3 DNA: TGTGCCAGCAGCGACGGTCGGACAGGGGACACTGAAGCTTTCTTT; CDR3 protein: CASSDGRTGDTEAFF; clone size: .; V gene: TRBV25-1; J gene: TRBJ1-1; D gene: TRBD1
CDR3 DNA: TGTGCCAGCAGCAAAAAGGGGCATCGGACTAATGAAAAACTGTTTTTT; CDR3 protein: CASSKKGHRTNEKLFF; clone size: .; V gene: TRBV7-9; J gene: TRBJ1-4; D gene: .
CDR3 DNA: TGTGCCAGCAGTGACGAGGTGAACACTGAAGCTTTCTTT; CDR3 protein: CASSDEVNTEAFF; clone size: .; V gene: TRBV2; J gene: TRBJ1-1; D gene: .
CDR3 DNA: TGTGCCAGCAGCCAAGGGACAGGGGGACGACAGCCCCAGCATTTT; CDR3 protein: CASSQGTGGRQPQHF; clone size: .; V gene: TRBV3-1/TRBV3-2; J gene: TRBJ1-5; D gene: TRBD1
CDR3 DNA: TGCGCCAGCAGTGGGGGCATGGGACAGGGCTACGAGCAGTACTTC; CDR3 protein: CASSGGMGQGYEQYF; clone size: .; V gene: TRBV5-1; J gene: TRBJ2-7; D gene: TRBD1
CDR3 DNA: TGTGCTACCGCACCGGGGGAGTCCTCCTACGAGCAGTACTTC; CDR3 protein: CATAPGESSYEQYF; clone size: once; V gene: TRBV12-5; J gene: TRBJ2-7; D gene: .
CDR3 DNA: TGTGCCAGCAGCCAAGACGAAACAGGGAGAGAGACCCAGTACTTC; CDR3 protein: CASSQDETGRETQYF; clone size: once; V gene: TRBV4-2; J gene: TRBJ2-5; D gene: .
CDR3 DNA: TGTGCCAGCAGCCAAGTTGCTGGCCTCGGGCCCCTCCACTTT; CDR3 protein: CASSQVAGLGPLHF; clone size: .; V gene: TRBV14; J gene: TRBJ1-6; D gene: .
CDR3 DNA: TGTGCCAGCAGCTTAGCCGCTACAGGGCCCGGGGAGCTGTTTTTT; CDR3 protein: CASSLAATGPGELFF; clone size: .; V gene: TRBV11-3; J gene: TRBJ2-2; D gene: .
CDR3 DNA: TGTGCCAGCAGTGGGGCAGGGGACAAAGACATGAACACTGAAGCTTTCTTT; CDR3 protein: CASSGAGDKDMNTEAFF; clone size: .; V gene: TRBV25-1; J gene: TRBJ1-1; D gene: .
CDR3 DNA: TGTGCCATCAGTGAGAGTACAGGTCAGCAGCCCCAGCATTTT; CDR3 protein: CAISESTGQQPQHF; clone size: .; V gene: TRBV10-3; J gene: TRBJ1-5; D gene: .
CDR3 DNA: TGCGCCAGCAGCGCTACAGGGCAGAACACTGAAGCTTTCTTT; CDR3 protein: CASSATGQNTEAFF; clone size: .; V gene: TRBV5-1; J gene: TRBJ1-1; D gene: .
CDR3 DNA: TGTGCCACCAGTGATGGGGGGTCTGGGGCCAACGTCCTGACTTTC; CDR3 protein: CATSDGGSGANVLTF; clone size: .; V gene: TRBV24-1; J gene: TRBJ2-6; D gene: .
CDR3 DNA: TGTGCCAGTACTCCAACGGCGGGAGATACGCAGTATTTT; CDR3 protein: CASTPTAGDTQYF; clone size: .; V gene: TRBV19; J gene: TRBJ2-3; D gene: .
CDR3 DNA: TGCGCCAGCAGCCTACAGGGCCTCAATTCACCCCTCCACTTT; CDR3 protein: CASSLQGLNSPLHF; clone size: .; V gene: TRBV5-1; J gene: TRBJ1-6; D gene: .
CDR3 DNA: TGCAGCGGGATTCCCGGGAACAGCGGATGGAATGAGCAGTTCTTC; CDR3 protein: CSGIPGNSGWNEQFF; clone size: .; V gene: TRBV29-1; J gene: TRBJ2-1; D gene: .
CDR3 DNA: TGTGCCAGCAACTTGAGGGGGGGTAACACAGATACGCAGTATTTT; CDR3 protein: CASNLRGGNTDTQYF; clone size: once; V gene: TRBV7-9; J gene: TRBJ2-3; D gene: .
CDR3 DNA: TGTGCCAGCAGTTTAACGGTAATGAACACTGAAGCTTTCTTT; CDR3 protein: CASSLTVMNTEAFF; clone size: once; V gene: TRBV28; J gene: TRBJ1-1; D gene: .
CDR3 DNA: TGTGCCAGCTCACCCTACGGCGGGGAGACCCAGTACTTC; CDR3 protein: CASSPYGGETQYF; clone size: .; V gene: TRBV18; J gene: TRBJ2-5; D gene: .
CDR3 DNA: TGTGCCAGCAGCGTAGGCAGGGGAAACTATGGCTACACCTTC; CDR3 protein: CASSVGRGNYGYTF; clone size: .; V gene: TRBV9; J gene: TRBJ1-2; D gene: .
CDR3 DNA: TGTGCCAGCAGTCCAGTTACAACTAATGAAAAACTGTTTTTT; CDR3 protein: CASSPVTTNEKLFF; clone size: .; V gene: TRBV6-6; J gene: TRBJ1-4; D gene: .
CDR3 DNA: TGTGCCAGCAGCTTCGCGGCGAGCTCCTACAATGAGCAGTTCTTC; CDR3 protein: CASSFAASSYNEQFF; clone size: .; V gene: TRBV11-2; J gene: TRBJ2-1; D gene: .
CDR3 DNA: TGTGCCAGCAGTGAGGGTGTGGACTCTAATGAAAAACTGTTTTTT; CDR3 protein: CASSEGVDSNEKLFF; clone size: .; V gene: TRBV2; J gene: TRBJ1-4; D gene: .
CDR3 DNA: TGTGCCATCAGTGAGACGATCACACAGATGGGTGAAAAACTGTTTTTT; CDR3 protein: CAISETITQMGEKLFF; clone size: few; V gene: TRBV10-3; J gene: TRBJ1-4; D gene: .
CDR3 DNA: TGTGCCATCAGTGAGGGGGGACAGGGGAACACCGGGGAGCTGTTTTTT; CDR3 protein: CAISEGGQGNTGELFF; clone size: .; V gene: TRBV10-3; J gene: TRBJ2-2; D gene: TRBD1
CDR3 DNA: TGTGCCAGCACGGCCGGGTCTGTCTATGGCTACACCTTC; CDR3 protein: CASTAGSVYGYTF; clone size: .; V gene: TRBV6-5; J gene: TRBJ1-2; D gene: .
CDR3 DNA: TGTGCCAGCAGCGCCCTCGGCTATGGCTACACCTTC; CDR3 protein: CASSALGYGYTF; clone size: .; V gene: TRBV9; J gene: TRBJ1-2; D gene: .
CDR3 DNA: TGTGCCAGCAGCCAGGGACTAGCGGGGGGGCCATACAATGAGCAGTTCTTC; CDR3 protein: CASSQGLAGGPYNEQFF; clone size: .; V gene: TRBV3-1/TRBV3-2; J gene: TRBJ2-1; D gene: TRBD2
CDR3 DNA: TGTGCCACCAGTGATCCAGGGGCCCTCTCCTACAATGAGCAGTTCTTC; CDR3 protein: CATSDPGALSYNEQFF; clone size: .; V gene: TRBV24-1; J gene: TRBJ2-1; D gene: .
CDR3 DNA: TGCGCCAGCAGCTTCCAGGGTAACACTGAAGCTTTCTTT; CDR3 protein: CASSFQGNTEAFF; clone size: .; V gene: TRBV5-1; J gene: TRBJ1-1; D gene: .
CDR3 DNA: TGTGCCAGCAGCTTCACCGGCGGGGGATCTCCCTACGAGCAGTACTTC; CDR3 protein: CASSFTGGGSPYEQYF; clone size: .; V gene: TRBV7-2; J gene: TRBJ2-7; D gene: TRBD2
CDR3 DNA: TGTGCCAGCAGTTACTCTGCGCGGTCCTCCTACAATGAGCAGTTCTTC; CDR3 protein: CASSYSARSSYNEQFF; clone size: .; V gene: TRBV6-5; J gene: TRBJ2-1; D gene: .
CDR3 DNA: TGTGCCAGCAGTTCCCCGGCAGGGGGGAACATTCAGTACTTC; CDR3 protein: CASSSPAGGNIQYF; clone size: .; V gene: TRBV28; J gene: TRBJ2-4; D gene: .
CDR3 DNA: TGTGCCAGCAGCTTAAGACAGGGGAACACTGAAGCTTTCTTT; CDR3 protein: CASSLRQGNTEAFF; clone size: .; V gene: TRBV11-2; J gene: TRBJ1-1; D gene: TRBD1
CDR3 DNA: TGCAGCGTTGTGTCGCAGGCTCCCTGGAGGACTGAAGCTTTCTTT; CDR3 protein: CSVVSQAPWRTEAFF; clone size: .; V gene: TRBV29-1; J gene: TRBJ1-1; D gene: .